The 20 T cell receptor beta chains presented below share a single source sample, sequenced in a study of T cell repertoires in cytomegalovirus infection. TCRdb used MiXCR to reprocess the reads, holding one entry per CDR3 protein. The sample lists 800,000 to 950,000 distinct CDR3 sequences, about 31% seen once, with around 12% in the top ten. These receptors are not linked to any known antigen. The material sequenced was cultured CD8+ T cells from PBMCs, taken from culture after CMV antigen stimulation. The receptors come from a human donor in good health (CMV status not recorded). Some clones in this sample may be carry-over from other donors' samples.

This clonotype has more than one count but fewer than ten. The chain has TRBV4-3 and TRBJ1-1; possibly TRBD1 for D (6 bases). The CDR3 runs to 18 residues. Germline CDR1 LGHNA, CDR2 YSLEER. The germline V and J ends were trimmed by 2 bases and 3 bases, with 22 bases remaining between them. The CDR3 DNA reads TGCGCCAGCAGCCAATTTGGGGGGGGCGGGCAGGTAGACACTGAAGCTTTCTTT. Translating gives CASSQFGGGGQVDTEAFF.

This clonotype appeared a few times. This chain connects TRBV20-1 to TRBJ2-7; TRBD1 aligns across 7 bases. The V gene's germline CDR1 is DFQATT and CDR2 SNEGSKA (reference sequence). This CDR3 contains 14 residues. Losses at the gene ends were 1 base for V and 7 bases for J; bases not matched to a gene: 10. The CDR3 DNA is TGCAGTGCTAGAGTCGACAGGGTGCTTAGTGAGCAGTACTTC. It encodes CSARVDRVLSEQYF.

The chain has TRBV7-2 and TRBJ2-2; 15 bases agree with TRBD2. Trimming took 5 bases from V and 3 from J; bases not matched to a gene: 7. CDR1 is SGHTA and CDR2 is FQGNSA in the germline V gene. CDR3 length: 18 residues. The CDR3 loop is CASSTPGLAGGYTGELFF. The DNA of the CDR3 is TGTGCCAGCAGCACCCCGGGACTAGCGGGGGGTTACACCGGGGAGCTGTTTTTT.

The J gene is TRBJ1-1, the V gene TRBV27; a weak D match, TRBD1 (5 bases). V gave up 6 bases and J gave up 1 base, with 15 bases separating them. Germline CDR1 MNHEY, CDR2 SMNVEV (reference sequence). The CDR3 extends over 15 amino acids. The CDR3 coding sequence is TGTGCCAGCAGGGGACGGGGCGGAGGGAACACTGAAGCTTTCTTT. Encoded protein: CASRGRGGGNTEAFF.

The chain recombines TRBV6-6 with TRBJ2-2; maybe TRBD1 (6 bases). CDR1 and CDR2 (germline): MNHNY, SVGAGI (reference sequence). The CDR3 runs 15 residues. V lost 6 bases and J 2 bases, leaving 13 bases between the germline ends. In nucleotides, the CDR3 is TGTGCCAGCAGCAAGGGGGACAAAAACACCGGGGAGCTGTTTTTT. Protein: CASSKGDKNTGELFF.

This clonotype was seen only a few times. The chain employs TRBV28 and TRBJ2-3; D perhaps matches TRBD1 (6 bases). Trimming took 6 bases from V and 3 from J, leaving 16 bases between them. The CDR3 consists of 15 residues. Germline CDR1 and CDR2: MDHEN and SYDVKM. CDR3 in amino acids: CASRRTGIRTDTQYF. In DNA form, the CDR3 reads TGTGCCAGCAGACGTACAGGGATTAGAACAGATACGCAGTATTTT.

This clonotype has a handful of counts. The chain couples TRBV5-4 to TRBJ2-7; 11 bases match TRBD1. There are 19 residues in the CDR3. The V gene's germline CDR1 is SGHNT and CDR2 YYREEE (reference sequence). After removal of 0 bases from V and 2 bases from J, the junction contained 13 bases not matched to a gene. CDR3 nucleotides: TGTGCCAGCAGCTTGGGGACAGGGGGCCCCTTCGGGGTGACCTACGAGCAGTACGTC. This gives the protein CASSLGTGGPFGVTYEQYV.

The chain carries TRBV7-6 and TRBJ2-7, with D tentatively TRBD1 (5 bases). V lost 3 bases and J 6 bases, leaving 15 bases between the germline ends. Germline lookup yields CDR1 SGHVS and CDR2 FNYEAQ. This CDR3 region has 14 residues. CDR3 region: CASSFQGQGREQYF. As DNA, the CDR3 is TGTGCCAGCAGCTTCCAGGGCCAGGGTCGCGAGCAGTACTTC.

This chain's CDR3 is CASSILANSYNEQFF. The DNA for the CDR3 is TGTGCCAGTAGTATTCTAGCAAACTCCTACAATGAGCAGTTCTTC. The V and J genes are TRBV19 and TRBJ2-1; D possibly corresponds to TRBD2 (5 bases). Germline values: CDR1 LNHDA, CDR2 SQIVND (reference sequence). The CDR3 covers 15 residues. V was shortened by 3 bases and J by 0 bases, with 9 bases between the two germline ends.

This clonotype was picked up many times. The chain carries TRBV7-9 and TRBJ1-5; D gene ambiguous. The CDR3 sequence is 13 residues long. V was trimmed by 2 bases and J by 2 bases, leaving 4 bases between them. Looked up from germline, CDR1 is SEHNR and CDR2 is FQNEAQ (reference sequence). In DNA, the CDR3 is TGTGCCAGCAGCTTACCTGGCAATCAGCCCCAGCATTTT. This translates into CASSLPGNQPQHF.

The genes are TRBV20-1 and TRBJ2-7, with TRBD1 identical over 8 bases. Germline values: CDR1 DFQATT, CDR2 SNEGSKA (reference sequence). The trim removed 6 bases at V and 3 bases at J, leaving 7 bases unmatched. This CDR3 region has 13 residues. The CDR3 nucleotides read TGCAGTGCAACGGGACAGGACGACTACGAGCAGTACTTC. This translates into CSATGQDDYEQYF.

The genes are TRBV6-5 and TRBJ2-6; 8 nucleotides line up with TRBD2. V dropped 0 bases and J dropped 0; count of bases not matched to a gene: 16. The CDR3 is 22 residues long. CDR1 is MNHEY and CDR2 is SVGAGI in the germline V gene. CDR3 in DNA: TGTGCCAGCAGTTACTCCCCTTCCCGGGAGGGCAGACTCTACTCTGGGGCCAACGTCCTGACTTTC. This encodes CASSYSPSREGRLYSGANVLTF.

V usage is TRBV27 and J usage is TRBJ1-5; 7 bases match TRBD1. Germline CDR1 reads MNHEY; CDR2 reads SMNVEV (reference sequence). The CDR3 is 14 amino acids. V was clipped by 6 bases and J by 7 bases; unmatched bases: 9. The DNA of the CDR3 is TGTGCCAGCAGGCCCTCGACAGGGATACAGCCCCAGCATTTT. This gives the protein CASRPSTGIQPQHF.

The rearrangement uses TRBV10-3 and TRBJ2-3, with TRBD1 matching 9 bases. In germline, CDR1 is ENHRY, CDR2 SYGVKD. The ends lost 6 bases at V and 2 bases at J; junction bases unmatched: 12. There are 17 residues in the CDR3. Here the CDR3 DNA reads TGTGCCATCAGGGGTCCCGGGACAGGGACTGACACAGATACGCAGTATTTT. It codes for CAIRGPGTGTDTDTQYF.

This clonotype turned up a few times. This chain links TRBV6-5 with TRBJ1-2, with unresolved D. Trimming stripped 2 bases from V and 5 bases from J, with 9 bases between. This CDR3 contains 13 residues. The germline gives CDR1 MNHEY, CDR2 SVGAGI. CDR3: CASSYATIYGYTF. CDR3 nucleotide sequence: TGTGCCAGCAGTTACGCCACAATTTATGGCTACACCTTC.

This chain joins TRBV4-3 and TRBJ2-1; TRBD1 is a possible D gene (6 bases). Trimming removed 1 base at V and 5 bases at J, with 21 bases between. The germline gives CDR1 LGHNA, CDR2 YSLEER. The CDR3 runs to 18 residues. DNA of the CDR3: TGCGCCAGCAGCCAAGTGTCTTGGCCACAGGGAAAGGACAATGAGCAGTTCTTC. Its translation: CASSQVSWPQGKDNEQFF.

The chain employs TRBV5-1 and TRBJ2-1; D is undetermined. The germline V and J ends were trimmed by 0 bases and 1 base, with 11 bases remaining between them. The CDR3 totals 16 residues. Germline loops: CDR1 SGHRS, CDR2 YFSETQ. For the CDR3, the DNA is TGCGCCAGCAGCTTGGAACCCACGGTGTCCTACAATGAGCAGTTCTTC. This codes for CASSLEPTVSYNEQFF.

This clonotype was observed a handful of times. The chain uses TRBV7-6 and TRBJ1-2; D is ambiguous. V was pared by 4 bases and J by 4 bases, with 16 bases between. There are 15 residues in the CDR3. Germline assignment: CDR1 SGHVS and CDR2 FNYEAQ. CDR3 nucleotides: TGTGCCAGCAGCTCCCTCTCCGGATCCCTCTATGGCTACACCTTC. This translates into CASSSLSGSLYGYTF.

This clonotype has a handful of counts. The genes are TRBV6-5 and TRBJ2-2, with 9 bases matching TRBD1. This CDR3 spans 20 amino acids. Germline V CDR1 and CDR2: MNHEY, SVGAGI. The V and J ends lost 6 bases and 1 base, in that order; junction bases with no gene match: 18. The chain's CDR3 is CASRPIPGQGGRKNTGELFF. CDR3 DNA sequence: TGTGCCAGCAGGCCGATACCGGGACAGGGAGGGCGAAAGAACACCGGGGAGCTGTTTTTT.

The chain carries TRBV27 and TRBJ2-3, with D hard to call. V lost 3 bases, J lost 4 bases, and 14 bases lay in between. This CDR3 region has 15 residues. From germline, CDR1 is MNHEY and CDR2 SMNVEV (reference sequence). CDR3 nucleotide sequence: TGTGCCAGCAGTTTCGGTCTAGTTCCCCCAGATACGCAGTATTTT. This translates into CASSFGLVPPDTQYF.